Presented here are 20 T cell receptor beta chains from one specimen sequenced in a study of blood T cell repertoires in COVID-19. Method: immunoSEQ multiplex PCR; TCRdb's copy keeps in-frame clones and lacks some. Of roughly 310,000 clones detected, 90% appear once; the ten largest clones hold under 3.5%. The specimen sequenced was peripheral blood. Receptors originate from a woman under 40 with COVID-19, enrolled during active disease.

V gene TRBV5-1 combines with J gene TRBJ2-2, with 7 positions matching TRBD1. The V gene end was trimmed by 2 bases and the J gene end by 6 bases; junction bases not matched to a gene: 1. Germline lookup yields CDR1 SGHRS and CDR2 YFSETQ. The CDR3 runs 13 residues. CDR3 residues: CASSLQGSGELFF. CDR3 nucleotide sequence: TGCGCCAGCAGCTTACAGGGGTCCGGGGAGCTGTTTTTT.

The CDR3 DNA sequence: TGTGCCAGCTCACCACCGGACAGGATCACTTACGAGCAGTACTTC. Residues: CASSPPDRITYEQYF. J is TRBJ2-7 and V is TRBV18; 7 bases fit TRBD1. The CDR3 length is 15 residues. The V segment lost 0 bases and the J segment 4 bases; nucleotides outside the gene matches: 6. Germline CDR1 reads KGHSH; CDR2 reads LQKENI.

This chain joins TRBV30 and TRBJ2-5, with D maybe TRBD2 (5 bases). CDR1 is GTSNPN and CDR2 is SVGIG in the germline V gene (reference sequence). The germline V and J ends were trimmed by 0 bases and 5 bases, with 16 bases remaining between them. The CDR3 has 15 residues. The CDR3 nucleotides read TGTGCCTGGAGTGTACCGCGGGCGTTCGGGGAGACCCAGTACTTC. It translates to CAWSVPRAFGETQYF.

V gene TRBV7-8 combines with J gene TRBJ1-2, with D tentatively TRBD1 (5 bases). The CDR3 length is 13 residues. Germline lookup yields CDR1 SGHVS and CDR2 FQNEAQ. Trimming shortened V by 6 bases and J by 7 bases, and 15 bases separated the two germline ends. In nucleotides, the CDR3 is TGTGCCAGCAGGCGGGAAGGGGCGGCTGGCTACACCTTC. It yields the protein CASRREGAAGYTF.

J is TRBJ1-5 and V is TRBV7-9, with a tentative D call TRBD1 (6 bases). The germline gives CDR1 SEHNR, CDR2 FQNEAQ (reference sequence). This CDR3 has 14 residues. V was clipped by 4 bases and J by 5 bases, with 12 bases between them. For the CDR3, the DNA is TGTGCCAGCAGCTATACAGGGAGCGATCAGCCCCAGCATTTT. This translates into CASSYTGSDQPQHF.

The chain combines TRBV5-4 with TRBJ2-7; 10 bases align to TRBD2. J gave up 5 bases and V 2 bases, and 4 bases lay outside the gene matches. This CDR3 region has 14 residues. The germline gives CDR1 SGHNT, CDR2 YYREEE (reference sequence). The CDR3 DNA is TGTGCCAGCAGCTTTCCGGGGACTAGCGACGAGCAGTACTTC. As protein: CASSFPGTSDEQYF.

This clone was recorded only once. The chain has TRBV19 and TRBJ2-5; 14 nucleotides align to TRBD2. CDR3 length equals 18 residues. V lost 5 bases to trimming and J lost 5 bases; unmatched junction nucleotides: 13. The germline V gene encodes CDR1 LNHDA and CDR2 SQIVND (reference sequence). In DNA, the CDR3 is TGTGCCAGTAGTGGACCCAAGGGACTAGCGGGAGTTGGTGAGACCCAGTACTTC. Its protein is CASSGPKGLAGVGETQYF.

The V and J genes are TRBV12-1 and TRBJ1-5; the D call of TRBD1 is as the table states it, not checked on the DNA. TRBV12-1 is classified as a pseudogene. This CDR3 has 17 amino acids. CDR3 loop: CASSFKAGIISNQPQHF. The CDR3 DNA follows: TGTGCCAGCAGCTTTAAAGCAGGAATCATTAGCAATCAGCCCCAGCATTTT.

The J gene is TRBJ2-1, the V gene TRBV7-3, with D maybe TRBD2 (5 bases). This CDR3 is 13 amino acids long. The ends were cut back, 2 bases at V and 6 bases at J, with 8 bases in the middle. The germline gives CDR1 SGHTA, CDR2 FQGTGA. DNA of the CDR3: TGTGCCAGCAGCTTAGCGGGCATCAATGAGCAGTTCTTC. Residues: CASSLAGINEQFF.

This clone was seen only once. J is TRBJ1-2 and V is TRBV29-1; TRBD1 is a possible D gene (5 bases). V shed 0 bases and J shed 14 bases, with 13 bases lying between them. The CDR3 is made up of 11 amino acids. Germline loops: CDR1 SQVTM, CDR2 ANQGSEA. The CDR3 nucleotides read TGCAGCGTTGAAGATTTGGACATCGGTACCTTC. Protein sequence: CSVEDLDIGTF.

This chain links TRBV29-1 with TRBJ1-1; D remains unclear. The CDR3 length is 12 residues. The germline V gene has CDR1 SQVTM and CDR2 ANQGSEA. V lost 8 bases to trimming and J lost 3 bases, with 13 bases between them. CDR3 in amino acids: CSSLRGDTEAFF. As DNA, the CDR3 is TGCAGCTCACTACGGGGAGACACTGAAGCTTTCTTT.

The V gene is TRBV19, the J gene TRBJ1-1; no firm D call. The CDR3 length is 14 residues. CDR1 is LNHDA and CDR2 is SQIVND in the germline V gene (reference sequence). Trimming pared 5 bases from V and 2 bases from J, leaving 12 bases between. The CDR3 coding sequence is TGTGCCAGTAGTGAAGGGAGGCGAAACACTGAAGCTTTCTTT. Encoded protein: CASSEGRRNTEAFF.

The chain has TRBV27 and TRBJ1-2, with D possibly matching TRBD1 (6 bases). This CDR3 is built from 13 residues. The germline V gene has CDR1 MNHEY and CDR2 SMNVEV (reference sequence). Between the trimmed V and J ends, which lost 6 bases and 6 bases, there was a span of 14 bases. The CDR3 region has the DNA TGTGCCAGCAGGTTAAGACAGGACGATGGCTACACCTTC. Its protein product is CASRLRQDDGYTF.

The rearrangement uses TRBV4-1 and TRBJ1-2; 7 positions agree with TRBD1. Germline assignment: CDR1 MGHRA and CDR2 YSYEKL. The trim removed 0 bases at V and 8 bases at J, leaving 9 bases unmatched. The CDR3 contains 15 residues. CDR3 nucleotide sequence: TGCGCCAGCAGCCAAGAAGAGGAGGGGGCAGGGGGCTACACCTTC. This codes for CASSQEEEGAGGYTF.

This rearrangement joins TRBV19 to TRBJ2-2; a possible D gene is TRBD1 (5 bases). The germline CDR1 and CDR2 sequences are LNHDA and SQIVND (reference sequence). This CDR3 is 12 amino acids long. V shed 5 bases and J shed 9 bases, with 10 bases lying between them. The CDR3: CASSLQVRELFF. CDR3 DNA sequence: TGTGCCAGTAGTCTACAGGTCCGGGAGCTGTTTTTT.

In this sample, this clone turned up a few times. The gene calls are TRBV3-1 (or the pseudogene TRBV3-2) and TRBJ1-2, with D hard to call. Trimming took 3 bases from V and 1 from J, leaving 12 bases between them. This CDR3 is 15 amino acids long. Germline CDR1 is LGHDT and CDR2 is YNNKEL (reference sequence). The CDR3 DNA reads TGTGCCAGCAGCCAGTCGCGTGTAGTTAACTATGGCTACACCTTC. It is translated as CASSQSRVVNYGYTF.

The chain recombines TRBV5-5 with TRBJ2-7; TRBD1 agrees at 8 bases. CDR1 is SGHKS, CDR2 YYEKEE, per germline (reference sequence). The CDR3 spans 16 residues. The J segment lost 3 bases and the V segment lost 4 bases, leaving 12 bases of the junction unmatched. CDR3 coding DNA: TGTGCCAGCAGCCCCGGACAGGGCTTGAAATTCTACGAGCAGTACTTC. Protein: CASSPGQGLKFYEQYF.

The chain joins TRBV3-1 (or the pseudogene TRBV3-2) to TRBJ2-3; 14 bases are a match to TRBD2. The CDR3 contains 17 residues. Germline loops: CDR1 LGHDT, CDR2 YNNKEL (reference sequence). The V gene end was trimmed by 4 bases and the J gene end by 5 bases; junction bases not matched to a gene: 8. The CDR3 DNA reads as TGTGCCAGCAGCCCCCGGACTAGCGGGAGGAGGGAAGATACGCAGTATTTT. Its translation: CASSPRTSGRREDTQYF.

This rearrangement joins TRBV6-6 to TRBJ2-3, with 8 bases that match TRBD2. The trim removed 4 bases at V and 6 bases at J, leaving 6 bases unmatched. Germline-derived CDR1 and CDR2 are MNHNY and SVGAGI (reference sequence). This CDR3 contains 14 residues. The CDR3 spells CASSSGTSTDTQYF. The DNA for the CDR3 is TGTGCCAGCAGTTCCGGGACTAGTACCGATACGCAGTATTTT.

This clone was recorded only once. The chain uses TRBV19 and TRBJ2-1; 9 bases line up with TRBD1. The CDR3 totals 13 residues. V gave up 4 bases and J gave up 10 bases; unmatched junction bases: 5. Germline V gene lookup returns CDR1 LNHDA and CDR2 SQIVND (reference sequence). CDR3 loop: CASSTQGAGEQFF. In DNA form, the CDR3 reads TGTGCCAGTAGTACACAGGGGGCAGGGGAGCAGTTCTTC.